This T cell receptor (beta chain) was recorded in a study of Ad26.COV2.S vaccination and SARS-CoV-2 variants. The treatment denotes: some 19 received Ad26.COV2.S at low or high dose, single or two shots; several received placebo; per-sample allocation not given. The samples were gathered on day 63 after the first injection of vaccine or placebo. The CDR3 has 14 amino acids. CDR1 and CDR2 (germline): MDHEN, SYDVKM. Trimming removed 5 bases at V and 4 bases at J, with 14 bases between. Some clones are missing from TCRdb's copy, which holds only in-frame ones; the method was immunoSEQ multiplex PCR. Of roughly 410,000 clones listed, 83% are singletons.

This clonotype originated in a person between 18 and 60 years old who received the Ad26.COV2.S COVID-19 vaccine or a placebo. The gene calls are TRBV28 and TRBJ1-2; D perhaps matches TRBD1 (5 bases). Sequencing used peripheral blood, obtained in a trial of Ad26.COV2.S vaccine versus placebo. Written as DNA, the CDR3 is TGTGCCAGCAGTGCAGGGATGGGGGTCTATGGCTACACCTTC. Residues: CASSAGMGVYGYTF.